The sequence of this T cell receptor beta chain was determined in a study of post-analysis software for immune sequencing data (dated by TCRdb to about 2015). Study-wide context: Recorded disease courses included relapsing-remitting, secondary progressive and progressive-relapsing multiple sclerosis, with some patients lacking subtype annotation. The multiple sclerosis patient repertoires were compared with under 13 previously published healthy control repertoires from donors aged about 6 to 28 years. A subset of samples was prepared in parallel using single-end sample barcoding, then pooled and co-amplified after Illumina adapter ligation. Paper-wide results and their limitations: Normalized Chao1 diversity was significantly lower in multiple sclerosis patients than controls, suggesting substantial peripheral T-cell clonal expansion. Direct clustering with F measure showed strong co-clustering of samples prepared in the same batch, prompting a batch-effect correction. The multiple sclerosis patient group was slightly younger than the control group. About 5 TRBV segments, including TRBV5-6, TRBV5-1 and TRBV20-1, were significantly more frequent in patients than controls.

TCR beta repertoires were profiled from peripheral blood of 13 young patients with multiple sclerosis to demonstrate the VDJtools post-analysis software. The patients with multiple sclerosis were children and adolescents between about 6 and 15 years of age. The protocol used for the library was PCR. For sequencing, an Illumina HiSeq 2500 was employed. To reduce PCR and sequencing biases, unique molecular identifiers were built into the TCR beta cDNA libraries. Approximately 500,000 cDNA molecules were obtained for every 1 to 10 million input T cells, so each molecule roughly corresponded to one T cell. The same protocol used for the earlier healthy control dataset was applied to prepare and sequence the patient libraries. Within a given batch, samples were prepared together, multiplexed and sequenced on the same HiSeq lane. Per the original workflow: MIGEC handled the raw barcoded reads, throwing out single-read molecular identifier groups before consensus assembly and CDR3 extraction. Clonotype tables were post-analysed with VDJtools, normalizing diversity by down-sampling all datasets to the smallest sample size. Repertoire overlap clustering matched CDR3 amino acid but not nucleotide sequences to correct batch-related cross-sample contamination. Using fastp at Q25 and MiXCR, TCRdb reprocessed the public reads and kept productive beta chains. Identical CDR3 protein sequences are pooled into one entry, listed with their most common genes and DNA. These V and J calls rely on TCRdb rather than the paper's analysis. Within this sample are about 540,000 distinct CDR3 sequences, with around a third of them counted one time only. The top ten clonotypes cover 4.5% to 7.5% of the sample.

V lost 5 bases and J lost 0 bases, and the count of bases not matched to a germline gene is 13. The germline V gene (reference sequence) specifies DFQATT as CDR1 and SNEGSKA as CDR2. The CDR3 numbers 17 residues from cysteine through phenylalanine. Only the CDR3 DNA is retained, 51 bases long and in frame from the first base. Note on this clonotype: The antigen it binds to is not known. Nothing much larger sits one base from this clone, and base qualities are not available.

Sequencing was carried out using blood. This receptor chain uses TRBV20-1 and TRBJ1-3, with 7 central nucleotides matching TRBD1. The sequence derives from a girl aged 2-17 years with multiple sclerosis. The DNA sequence follows: TGCAGTGCTGGAAACCTAGGACAGGCCAACTCTGGAAACACCATATATTTT. Translated, it reads CSAGNLGQANSGNTIYF.